The 29 T cell receptor beta chains below were found in one sample sequenced in a study of control samples from healthy donors and cancer patients. Produced via immunoSEQ multiplex PCR; TCRdb's table is partial and in-frame only. This table has some 110,000 clones, about 93% appearing once. Sequencing was carried out using blood. The receptors stem from a man under 40 in good health.

The gene calls are TRBV9 and TRBJ1-2, with no clear D. The CDR3 is made up of 13 amino acids. V lost 4 bases and J lost 6, with 13 bases in between. Germline V gene sequence: CDR1 SGDLS, CDR2 YYNGEE. CDR3 DNA: TGTGCCAGCAGCCCCCGAGGGAACGATGGCTACACCTTC. Residues: CASSPRGNDGYTF.

The V and J genes are TRBV29-1 and TRBJ1-2; 8 bases align to TRBD1. Germline CDR1 and CDR2: SQVTM and ANQGSEA. The CDR3 contains 14 residues. V lost 6 bases, J lost 4 bases, and 10 bases stayed unmatched. The CDR3 region is CSVEHRGASYGYTF. The CDR3 bases are TGCAGCGTCGAACACAGGGGGGCCTCCTATGGCTACACCTTC.

The V gene is TRBV2, the J gene TRBJ1-2; TRBD1 aligns across 10 bases. The germline CDR1 and CDR2 sequences are SNHLY and FYNNEI. The V segment lost 10 bases and the J segment 4 bases; nucleotides outside the gene matches: 12. The CDR3 is 15 amino acids. CDR3 loop: CANNRDRGLSYGYTF. CDR3 DNA sequence: TGTGCCAACAACCGGGACAGGGGCTTGAGCTATGGCTACACCTTC. Full variable domain (remainder filled in from reference TRBV2 and TRBJ1-2): EPEVTQTPSHQVTQMGQEVILRCVPISNHLYFYWYRQILGQKVEFLVSFYNNEISEKSEIFDDQFSVERPDGSNFTLKIRSTKLEDSAMYFCANNRDRGLSYGYTFGSGTRLTVV.

The chain uses TRBV23-1 and TRBJ2-7; D unclear. TRBV23-1 is annotated as an ORF whose role is uncertain. The length of the CDR3 is 17 residues. Trimming removed 0 bases at V and 0 bases at J, with 15 bases between. The CDR3 nucleotides read TGCGCCAGCAGTCAATCCCCACAGCATCCCATCTCCTACGAGCAGTACGTC. This sequence encodes CASSQSPQHPISYEQYV.

The V gene is TRBV5-4, the J gene TRBJ1-1; no clear D gene. The V end lost 4 bases, the J end lost 0 bases, and 10 bases lay between the germline ends. In germline, CDR1 is SGHNT, CDR2 YYREEE (reference sequence). The CDR3 runs to 14 residues. Written as DNA, the CDR3 is TGTGCCAGCAGCCCTGGGCCTCTGAACACTGAAGCTTTCTTT. Translating gives CASSPGPLNTEAFF.

In its sample, this clone was seen once. The chain employs TRBV23-1 and TRBJ2-7; no clear D. TRBV23-1 is marked as an open reading frame, function uncertain. The CDR3 loop spans 13 amino acids. CDR3 nucleotide sequence: TGCGCCAGCCGTCATCTGCGGAGCTACGAGCAGTACGTC. Encoded protein: CASRHLRSYEQYV.

The V call is TRBV19, the J call TRBJ2-1, with 12 positions matching TRBD2. Germline values: CDR1 LNHDA, CDR2 SQIVND (reference sequence). CDR3 length: 16 residues. The V segment lost 0 bases and the J segment 4 bases; nucleotides outside the gene matches: 1. This chain's CDR3 is CASSIDTSGGYNEQFF. CDR3 bases: TGTGCCAGTAGTATAGATACTAGCGGGGGGTACAATGAGCAGTTCTTC. The full variable domain, with the rest looked up from reference TRBV19 and TRBJ2-1, is DGGITQSPKYLFRKEGQNVTLSCEQNLNHDAMYWYRQDPGQGLRLIYYSQIVNDFQKGDIAEGYSVSREKKESFPLTVTSAQKNPTAFYLCASSIDTSGGYNEQFFGPGTRLTVL.

A single count supports this clone. The V gene is TRBV6-6, the J gene TRBJ2-2, with 8 bases lining up with TRBD2. The CDR3 has 16 residues. Germline-derived CDR1 and CDR2 are MNHNY and SVGAGI (reference sequence). J was trimmed by 5 bases and V by 4 bases; bases with no gene match: 9. CDR3 loop: CASSSGGSGGTGELFF. CDR3 DNA: TGTGCCAGCAGTTCCGGGGGGAGCGGGGGAACCGGGGAGCTGTTTTTT.

The rearrangement joins TRBV6-1 to TRBJ1-1; D gene uncertain. V was shortened by 2 bases and J by 5 bases, with 12 bases between the two germline ends. Germline-derived CDR1 and CDR2 are MNHNS and SASEGT. The CDR3 is 14 residues long. The CDR3 bases are TGTGCCAGCAGTGAATGGGAGGGTAGTACTGAAGCTTTCTTT. Protein sequence: CASSEWEGSTEAFF.

The chain uses TRBV6-5 and TRBJ2-7; the D gene is possibly TRBD1 (7 bases). Trimming pared 0 bases from V and 3 bases from J, leaving 15 bases between. This CDR3 contains 16 residues. Germline V gene data show CDR1 as MNHEY and CDR2 as SVGAGI. The CDR3 sequence is CASSYSAGQTIYEQYF. The CDR3 coding sequence is TGTGCCAGCAGTTACTCGGCGGGACAGACGATCTACGAGCAGTACTTC.

The rearrangement uses TRBV5-1 and TRBJ1-2; tentative D call: TRBD1 (6 bases). Trimming pared 1 base from V and 8 bases from J, leaving 15 bases between. This CDR3 comprises 14 residues. Germline V gives CDR1 SGHRS, CDR2 YFSETQ. The CDR3 sequence: CASSLTAGAHGYTF. CDR3 in DNA: TGCGCCAGCAGCTTGACCGCGGGGGCGCACGGCTACACCTTC. Variable domain in full (rest from reference TRBV5-1 and TRBJ1-2): KAGVTQTPRYLIKTRGQQVTLSCSPISGHRSVSWYQQTPGQGLQFLFEYFSETQRNKGNFPGRFSGRQFSNSRSEMNVSTLELGDSALYLCASSLTAGAHGYTFGSGTRLTVV.

The rearrangement links TRBV19 to TRBJ2-1; a possible D gene is TRBD1 (5 bases). Looked up from germline, CDR1 is LNHDA and CDR2 is SQIVND (reference sequence). The CDR3 sequence is 13 residues long. The ends were cut back, 5 bases at V and 6 bases at J, with 11 bases in the middle. The DNA of the CDR3 is TGTGCCAGTAGTGATCAGGGATTCAATGAGCAGTTCTTC. It encodes CASSDQGFNEQFF. Drawing the rest from reference TRBV19 and TRBJ2-1, the complete variable domain is DGGITQSPKYLFRKEGQNVTLSCEQNLNHDAMYWYRQDPGQGLRLIYYSQIVNDFQKGDIAEGYSVSREKKESFPLTVTSAQKNPTAFYLCASSDQGFNEQFFGPGTRLTVL.

The CDR3 coding sequence is TGCGCCAGCAGTGATTCGGGACAGGGTAATGAAAAACTGTTTTTT. Translation gives CASSDSGQGNEKLFF. The rearrangement links TRBV10-2 to TRBJ1-4; 9 bases fit TRBD1. The V gene end was trimmed by 3 bases and the J gene end by 4 bases; junction bases not matched to a gene: 3. The CDR3 is 15 amino acids. CDR1 and CDR2 (germline): WSHSY, SAAADI.

The rearrangement joins TRBV6-5 to TRBJ1-5; 9 bases match TRBD1. Germline-derived CDR1 and CDR2 are MNHEY and SVGAGI. This CDR3 has 14 residues. J lost 7 bases, V lost 5 bases, and 6 bases had no gene match. The CDR3 nucleotides are TGTGCCAGCAGTAATACCGACAGGGGGCAGCCCCAGCATTTT. Its translation: CASSNTDRGQPQHF.

The chain couples TRBV29-1 to TRBJ1-1, with unresolved D. CDR1 and CDR2 from the germline V gene are SQVTM and ANQGSEA. V was shortened by 4 bases and J by 1 base, with 16 bases between the two germline ends. This CDR3 is built from 15 residues. The CDR3 region is CSVAPTRTGNTEAFF. In DNA form, the CDR3 reads TGCAGCGTTGCTCCGACCCGGACGGGGAACACTGAAGCTTTCTTT.

The CDR3 spells CASREIQGGYEKLFF. The CDR3, as DNA: TGTGCCAGCAGGGAAATACAGGGGGGTTATGAAAAACTGTTTTTT. The chain uses TRBV27 and TRBJ1-4; 8 bases fit TRBD1. CDR1 is MNHEY, CDR2 SMNVEV, per germline (reference sequence). V shed 6 bases, J shed 6 bases, and the junction held 9 bases outside the gene matches. The CDR3 runs to 15 residues.

The chain is built from TRBV5-1 and TRBJ2-6, with 7 positions matching TRBD1. Germline CDR1 SGHRS, CDR2 YFSETQ. This CDR3 spans 18 amino acids. The V segment lost 4 bases and the J segment 0 bases; nucleotides outside the gene matches: 10. In DNA form, the CDR3 reads TGCGCCAGCAGCCCCCAACAGGGGCTCACCTCTGGGGCCAACGTCCTGACTTTC. It specifies CASSPQQGLTSGANVLTF.

In the case of this clone: The germline gene is not matched at one end of the junction; a read error may be the cause. This chain connects TRBV5-6 to TRBJ1-1, with 9 bases lining up with TRBD1. Germline CDR1 and CDR2: SGHDT and YYEEEE. The CDR3 runs to 17 residues. CDR3 sequence: CASSRPRQGGVNTETFF. CDR3 nucleotides: TGTGCCAGCAGCCGTCCCCGACAGGGGGGGGTGAACACTGAAACTTTCTTT.

The chain uses TRBV6-2 or TRBV6-3 and TRBJ2-1; 10 nucleotides agree with TRBD2. The V gene end was trimmed by 2 bases and the J gene end by 9 bases; junction bases not matched to a gene: 4. The CDR3 extends over 14 amino acids. Germline CDR1 is MNHEY and CDR2 is SVGEGT. CDR3 nucleotides: TGTGCCAGCAGTTACAGCGGGGGGGCCTTTGAGCAGTTCTTC. Protein product: CASSYSGGAFEQFF.

V gene TRBV7-9 combines with J gene TRBJ2-2; weak D call: TRBD2 (6 bases). CDR1 is SEHNR and CDR2 is FQNEAQ in the germline V gene (reference sequence). Between the trimmed V and J ends, which lost 4 bases and 5 bases, there was a span of 14 bases. The CDR3 totals 15 residues. The CDR3 region is CASSSGSRETGELFF. CDR3 DNA: TGTGCCAGCAGCTCCGGGAGTAGGGAGACCGGGGAGCTGTTTTTT. Based on the CDR3 plus reference TRBV7-9 and TRBJ2-2, the full variable domain is DTGVSQNPRHKITKRGQNVTFRCDPISEHNRLYWYRQTLGQGPEFLTYFQNEAQLEKSRLLSDRFSAERPKGSFSTLEIQRTEQGDSAMYLCASSSGSRETGELFFGEGSRLTVL.

CDR3 in amino acids: CASSERNLWTATLNTEAFF. The CDR3 nucleotides are TGTGCCAGCAGTGAGCGTAACCTTTGGACAGCTACCTTGAACACTGAAGCTTTCTTT. This chain links TRBV2 with TRBJ1-1; D is possibly TRBD1 (6 bases). Deletions cut 3 bases from V and 0 bases from J, with 23 bases between. This CDR3 comprises 19 residues. The V gene's germline CDR1 is SNHLY and CDR2 FYNNEI.

The V gene is TRBV15, the J gene TRBJ1-1; D unclear. V was clipped by 0 bases and J by 1 base, with 6 bases between them. Germline CDR1 and CDR2: LNHNV and YYDKDF (reference sequence). CDR3 size: 14 residues. This CDR3 reads CATSREAANTEAFF. CDR3 in DNA: TGTGCCACCAGCAGAGAGGCGGCGAACACTGAAGCTTTCTTT. Full variable domain (remainder filled in from reference TRBV15 and TRBJ1-1): DAMVIQNPRYQVTQFGKPVTLSCSQTLNHNVMYWYQQKSSQAPKLLFHYYDKDFNNEADTPDNFQSRRPNTSFCFLDIRSPGLGDTAMYLCATSREAANTEAFFGQGTRLTVV.

V gene TRBV27 combines with J gene TRBJ1-5, with 8 bases aligning to TRBD1. Germline CDR1 is MNHEY and CDR2 is SMNVEV (reference sequence). J was trimmed by 6 bases and V by 8 bases; bases with no gene match: 9. The CDR3 totals 14 residues. The DNA for the CDR3 is TGTGCCAGCGGAGGACAGGGAGTAATTCAGCCCCAGCATTTT. Its translation: CASGGQGVIQPQHF.

This sequence joins TRBV12-3 or TRBV12-4 and TRBJ2-7; TRBD2 aligns across 7 bases. Losses at the gene ends were 8 bases for V and 3 bases for J; bases not matched to a gene: 4. This CDR3 is 12 amino acids long. The CDR3 nucleotides read TGTGCCAGCGGGGGGGGTGGCTACGAGCAGTACTTC. Protein sequence: CASGGGGYEQYF.

The rearrangement uses TRBV5-4 and TRBJ2-1, with 11 bases aligning to TRBD2. V dropped 6 bases and J dropped 8; count of bases not matched to a gene: 16. The CDR3 loop spans 17 amino acids. The germline gives CDR1 SGHNT, CDR2 YYREEE (reference sequence). The DNA of the CDR3 is TGTGCCAGCAATCCGAATCAGAGACTAGCGGGATCGGATGAGCAGTTCTTC. Residues: CASNPNQRLAGSDEQFF. The full variable domain, with the rest looked up from reference TRBV5-4 and TRBJ2-1, is ETGVTQSPTHLIKTRGQQVTLRCSSQSGHNTVSWYQQALGQGPQFIFQYYREEENGRGNFPPRFSGLQFPNYSSELNVNALELDDSALYLCASNPNQRLAGSDEQFFGPGTRLTVL.

The rearrangement joins TRBV19 to TRBJ1-5; TRBD1 agrees at 7 bases. CDR3 length: 14 residues. Germline trimming cut 3 bases from V and 4 bases from J; bases unmatched to any gene: 3. Per germline, CDR1 LNHDA and CDR2 SQIVND (reference sequence). CDR3 sequence: CASSIRGINQPQHF. CDR3 DNA: TGTGCCAGTAGTATCAGGGGGATAAATCAGCCCCAGCATTTT.

V usage is TRBV5-1 and J usage is TRBJ2-5, with 7 bases identical to TRBD2. The CDR3 covers 15 residues. The trim removed 3 bases at V and 2 bases at J, leaving 7 bases unmatched. The germline gives CDR1 SGHRS, CDR2 YFSETQ. The CDR3 sequence is CASSSSGTNQETQYF. The DNA for the CDR3 is TGCGCCAGCAGCTCCTCCGGGACTAATCAAGAGACCCAGTACTTC.

The chain carries TRBV6-4 and TRBJ2-1; D remains ambiguous. Trimming cost V 7 bases and J 0 bases, with 16 bases left between them. Germline CDR1 MRHNA, CDR2 SNTAGT. CDR3 length: 16 amino acids. The CDR3 here is CASTPSWGRSYNEQFF. DNA of the CDR3: TGTGCCAGCACCCCGTCCTGGGGTCGCTCCTACAATGAGCAGTTCTTC.

This clone was recorded a few times. This chain connects TRBV5-5 to TRBJ2-7; 10 bases are shared with TRBD1. This CDR3 is built from 14 residues. The V gene end was trimmed by 3 bases and the J gene end by 3 bases; junction bases not matched to a gene: 3. Germline lookup yields CDR1 SGHKS and CDR2 YYEKEE (reference sequence). This CDR3 reads CASSSDRGRYEQYF. The CDR3 bases are TGTGCCAGCAGCTCCGACAGGGGGCGCTACGAGCAGTACTTC.